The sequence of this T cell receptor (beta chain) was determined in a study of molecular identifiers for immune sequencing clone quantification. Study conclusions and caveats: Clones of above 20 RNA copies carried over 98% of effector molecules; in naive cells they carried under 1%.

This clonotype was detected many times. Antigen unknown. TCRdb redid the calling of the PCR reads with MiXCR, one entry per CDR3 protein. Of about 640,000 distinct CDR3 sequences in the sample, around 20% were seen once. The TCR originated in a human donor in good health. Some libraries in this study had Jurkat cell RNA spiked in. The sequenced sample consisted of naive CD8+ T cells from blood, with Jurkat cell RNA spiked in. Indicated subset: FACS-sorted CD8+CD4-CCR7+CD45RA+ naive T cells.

The CDR3, as DNA: TGTGCCAGCAGCTTGATCGGGACAGGGCACTACGAGCAGTACTTC. Amino acids: CASSLIGTGHYEQYF. The chain links TRBV5-4 to TRBJ2-7; 9 nucleotides line up with TRBD1. V lost 1 base, J lost 3 bases, and 5 bases stayed unmatched. There are 15 residues in the CDR3. Germline V lookup: CDR1 SGHNT, CDR2 YYREEE (reference sequence).